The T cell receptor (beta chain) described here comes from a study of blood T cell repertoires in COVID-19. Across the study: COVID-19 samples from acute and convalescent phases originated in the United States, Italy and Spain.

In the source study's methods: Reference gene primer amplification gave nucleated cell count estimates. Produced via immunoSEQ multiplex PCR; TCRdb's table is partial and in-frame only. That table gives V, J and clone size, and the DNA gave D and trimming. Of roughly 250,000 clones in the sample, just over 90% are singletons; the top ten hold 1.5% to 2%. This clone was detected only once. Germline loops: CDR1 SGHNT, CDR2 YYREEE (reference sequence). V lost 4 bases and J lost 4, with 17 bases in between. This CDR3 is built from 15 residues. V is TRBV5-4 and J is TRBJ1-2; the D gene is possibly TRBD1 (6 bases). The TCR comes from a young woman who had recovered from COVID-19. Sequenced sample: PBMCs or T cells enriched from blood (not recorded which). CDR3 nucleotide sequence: TGTGCCAGCAGCGTCAATGTTGAACAGGGCTATGGCTACACCTTC. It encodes CASSVNVEQGYGYTF.